The sequence of this T cell receptor (beta chain) was determined in a study of T cells expressing NK-cell markers (dated by TCRdb to the early 2020s). Concerning the study at large: Several donors provided sorted CD3+CD56+NKG2C+, CD3+CD56+NKG2C- and CD3+CD56-NKG2C+ T-cell subsets, whose TCR beta-chain repertoires were profiled. Among the eight sequenced donors, only one was HCMV-seronegative, while the other seven were HCMV-seropositive. The study sequenced eight donors, all healthy volunteers chosen at random: three men and five women. Sequencing of the libraries produced 2 x 150 bp reads on Illumina HiSeq 2000/2500, MiSeq or NextSeq.

To determine HCMV serostatus, a commercial ELISA kit was used to detect HCMV-specific IgG in serum. Peripheral blood mononuclear cells were isolated from blood by Ficoll density gradient centrifugation. Paper-wide results and their limitations: Whether the expanded NKG2C-expressing T cell clones were specific for HCMV antigens remained unclear. Those dominant clonotypes were again the most abundant among CD3+CD56-NKG2C+ cells in a few donors, at about 28.3-60.1%. In roughly 6 donors, the dominant CD3+CD56+NKG2C+ clonotypes ranked among the top 10 CD8+ clonotypes, making up about 1.0-7.0% of CD8+ T cells.

Comments on this clonotype: Its antigen specificity is not known.

From the germline V gene (reference sequence), CDR1 is SEHNR and CDR2 is FQNEAQ. Inclusive of the bounding cysteine and phenylalanine, the CDR3 is 14 residues long. No DNA is listed. Instrument used: Illumina HiSeq 2000. The TCR beta cDNA libraries were made using 5'RACE template switching, a step that added both a universal primer site and unique molecular identifiers. cDNA synthesis was primed from the TCR beta constant segment and was followed by two successive PCR amplification steps. The study's processing was this. MIGEC handled demultiplexing of the reads and grouping by UMI, while MiTCR was used to assemble and quantify clonotypes. To exclude erroneous sequences, only TCR cDNA sequences supported by at least two reads were retained. The tcR package was used for downstream repertoire analysis, and clonotypes were matched across fractions by CDR3 nucleotide sequence plus V segment. VDJmatch was used to annotate antigen specificity against VDJdb, with one amino acid substitution in CDR3 allowed. Through TCRdb reprocessing, the reads give one entry per CDR3 protein sequence; DNA is omitted. The V and J calls shown here were made by TCRdb, not taken from the authors' results. The table for this sample records about 150,000 distinct CDR3 sequences. In total, the top ten clones hold around 20% of the sample.

The sequencing input was blood T cells: a sorted CD56 or NKG2C T cell subset, CD4+ or CD8+ T cells, or bulk PBMC T cells (not recorded which). The clonotype comes from a man aged 18 to 69 in good health. The sequence links TRBV7-9 to TRBJ2-2. CDR3 loop: CASRVTANTGELFF.